These 23 T cell receptor beta chains were sequenced from one sample in a study of T cells in Graves' hyperthyroidism and ophthalmopathy. Researchers took RNA transcripts and amplified the TCR beta CDR3 regions from them. An initial round of RT-PCR targeting the TCR CDR3 relied on the HTBI primer set. In TCRdb, the multiplex PCR reads were re-called with MiXCR into one record per CDR3 protein. The top ten hold 4% to 6.5% of the sample, which has some 420,000 distinct CDR3 sequences, roughly an eighth seen once. The sequencing sample was made of blood. The receptors were sampled from a woman between 18 and 29 years old with Graves' hyperthyroidism.

In regard to this clonotype: A single base separates this from a much larger clone, so it may be a read error. The V call is TRBV2, the J call TRBJ1-1; 8 bases map to TRBD1. Germline CDR1 and CDR2: SNHLY and FYNNEI. The CDR3 is 15 amino acids. The CDR3 loop is CASLPLTGGNAEAFF. For the CDR3, the DNA is TGTGCCAGTTTACCATTAACAGGGGGGAACGCTGAAGCTTTCTTT.

The chain is built from TRBV10-3 and TRBJ2-3; 10 bases match TRBD2. The junction had 9 bases not matched to a gene; V was cut back by 2 bases and J by 4 bases. The CDR3 has 17 residues. Per germline, CDR1 ENHRY and CDR2 SYGVKD. DNA of the CDR3: TGTGCCATCAGTGAGACTAGCGGGGTGGGGGGAGCAGATACGCAGTATTTT. Translation gives CAISETSGVGGADTQYF.

There are many counts of this clonotype. This rearrangement joins TRBV20-1 to TRBJ2-7; 8 bases map to TRBD2. The CDR3 spans 17 residues. Per germline, CDR1 DFQATT and CDR2 SNEGSKA (reference sequence). Trimming removed 0 bases from V and 2 bases from J; junction bases left unmatched: 12. CDR3 bases: TGCAGTGCTAGAGATCGGAGAAGGGCGGGAGGCCCCTACGAGCAGTACTTC. Protein: CSARDRRRAGGPYEQYF.

Many counts were recorded for this clonotype. This chain connects TRBV5-1 to TRBJ2-3, with D uncertain. The CDR3 runs 17 residues. V was clipped by 0 bases and J by 2 bases, with 16 bases between them. CDR1 and CDR2 from the germline V gene are SGHRS and YFSETQ. The CDR3, as DNA: TGCGCCAGCAGCTTGGCGATCACCACCCCCTTCACAGATACGCAGTATTTT. As protein: CASSLAITTPFTDTQYF.

This clonotype occurred many times. This rearrangement joins TRBV28 to TRBJ2-7; D is ambiguous. Germline lookup yields CDR1 MDHEN and CDR2 SYDVKM. CDR3 length: 13 amino acids. The ends were cut back, 6 bases at V and 7 bases at J, with 16 bases in the middle. CDR3 sequence: CASSPRVPREQYF. The CDR3, as DNA: TGTGCCAGCAGCCCCCGGGTTCCTAGGGAGCAGTACTTC. Filled out from reference TRBV28 and TRBJ2-7, the complete variable domain reads DVKVTQSSRYLVKRTGEKVFLECVQDMDHENMFWYRQDPGLGLRLIYFSYDVKMKEKGDIPEGYSVSREKKERFSLILESASTNQTSMYLCASSPRVPREQYFGPGTRLTVT.

The chain has TRBV28 and TRBJ1-2, with a tentative D call TRBD1 (5 bases). V lost 10 bases and J 3 bases, leaving 18 bases between the germline ends. Germline CDR1 reads MDHEN; CDR2 reads SYDVKM. The CDR3 spans 14 residues. In DNA form, the CDR3 reads TGTGCCACCCCCTCCGGGCAGGGAGACTATGGCTACACCTTC. Translated: CATPSGQGDYGYTF.

This clonotype has ten or more counts. The chain employs TRBV12-3 or TRBV12-4 and TRBJ1-5; D unclear. Trimming took off 6 bases at V and 7 bases at J, with 10 bases between the two ends. The CDR3 totals 12 residues. In nucleotides, the CDR3 is TGTGCCAGCAGGGGAGTCGGGCAGCCCCAGCATTTT. Amino acids: CASRGVGQPQHF.

The CDR3 loop is CASSFPLAGVSGELFF. Written as DNA, the CDR3 is TGCGCCAGCAGCTTTCCTCTAGCGGGAGTATCCGGGGAGCTGTTTTTT. The genes are TRBV5-1 and TRBJ2-2, with TRBD2 identical over 10 bases. V lost 2 bases to trimming and J lost 6 bases; unmatched junction nucleotides: 7. The CDR3 has 16 residues. From germline, CDR1 is SGHRS and CDR2 YFSETQ.

This clonotype appeared a few times. One end of the junction varies from germline; a read error may be responsible. The CDR3 DNA reads TGTGCCAGCAGCTTAGAACGGAACAATGGGCAGTTCTTC. As protein: CASSLERNNGQFF. V and J are TRBV7-2 and TRBJ2-1; D gene ambiguous. The CDR3 length is 13 residues. Germline CDR1 and CDR2: SGHTA and FQGNSA.

The rearrangement uses TRBV28 and TRBJ1-1, with a weak D call TRBD1 (6 bases). Per germline, CDR1 MDHEN and CDR2 SYDVKM. The CDR3 contains 17 residues. The germline V and J ends were trimmed by 6 bases and 0 bases, with 20 bases remaining between them. The CDR3 is CASRLDRLGGLNTEAFF. The CDR3 nucleotides read TGTGCCAGCAGATTAGACAGGCTCGGAGGCTTGAACACTGAAGCTTTCTTT.

This clonotype was seen many times. One end of the junction is discordant with germline, which a read error may explain. The rearrangement joins TRBV28 to TRBJ2-4; 12 nucleotides match TRBD2. The V gene's germline CDR1 is MDHEN and CDR2 SYDVKM. CDR3 length equals 16 residues. The CDR3, as DNA: TGTGCCAGCAGTCCTGCTAGCGGGAGGGCCAGAAACATTCAGTACTTC. This sequence encodes CASSPASGRARNIQYF.

This clonotype has at least ten counts. The chain employs TRBV29-1 and TRBJ2-1; the D gene is possibly TRBD2 (6 bases). Trimming pared 1 base from V and 0 bases from J, leaving 19 bases between. The CDR3 covers 18 residues. The germline gives CDR1 SQVTM, CDR2 ANQGSEA. As DNA, the CDR3 is TGCAGCGTTGAAGGCTTCGCGCTGGGGGGACCCTCCTACAATGAGCAGTTCTTC. This translates into CSVEGFALGGPSYNEQFF.

This clonotype has ten or more counts. The chain joins TRBV12-3 or TRBV12-4 to TRBJ1-1; 9 nucleotides align to TRBD1. V shed 3 bases and J 6 bases; nucleotides not matched to a gene: 11. The CDR3 consists of 16 residues. Here the CDR3 reads CASSLGTGGKWAEAFF. The CDR3 DNA follows: TGTGCCAGCAGTTTGGGAACAGGGGGCAAGTGGGCTGAAGCTTTCTTT.

The chain combines TRBV18 with TRBJ2-7, with TRBD2 identical over 12 bases. The CDR3 length is 19 residues. Germline CDR1 reads KGHSH; CDR2 reads LQKENI. V gave up 3 bases and J gave up 2 bases; unmatched junction bases: 14. The CDR3, as DNA: TGTGCCAGCTCACCGGACGGACTAGCGGGACCCCCCAGAGCCTACGAGCAGTACTTC. Amino acids: CASSPDGLAGPPRAYEQYF.

This chain links TRBV5-6 with TRBJ1-5; no definite D call. V gave up 2 bases and J gave up 0 bases, with 6 bases separating them. This CDR3 is built from 14 residues. Per the germline V gene, CDR1 is SGHDT and CDR2 is YYEEEE. In DNA form, the CDR3 reads TGTGCCAGCAGCTTACAGTCTAGCAATCAGCCCCAGCATTTT. Protein product: CASSLQSSNQPQHF.

The rearrangement links TRBV6-5 to TRBJ1-3, with TRBD1 matching 9 bases. Germline CDR1 MNHEY, CDR2 SVGAGI. This CDR3 has 15 amino acids. Trimming took 5 bases from V and 3 from J; bases not matched to a gene: 5. The CDR3: CASSNPGQGGNTIYF. The DNA of the CDR3 is TGTGCCAGCAGTAACCCGGGACAGGGTGGAAACACCATATATTTT.

In the case of this clonotype: Sequence at one end of the junction differs from germline and may be a read error. CDR3 region: CAGSKGYEQYF. For the CDR3, the DNA is TGTGCCGGCAGCAAAGGCTACGAGCAGTACTTC. The rearrangement uses TRBV7-9 and TRBJ2-7; D not resolved. This CDR3 spans 11 amino acids. The germline V gene has CDR1 SEHNR and CDR2 FQNEAQ (reference sequence).

This clonotype was detected many times. The rearrangement links TRBV5-1 to TRBJ2-3; the match to TRBD2 covers 8 bases. CDR1 and CDR2 from the germline V gene are SGHRS and YFSETQ. CDR3 length: 13 residues. The V gene end was trimmed by 7 bases and the J gene end by 6 bases; junction bases not matched to a gene: 7. In DNA, the CDR3 is TGCGCCAGCGCTGCGGGAGGTGCGGATACGCAGTATTTT. It is translated as CASAAGGADTQYF.

In its sample, this clonotype was seen many times. V gene TRBV12-3 or TRBV12-4 combines with J gene TRBJ1-2, with D uncertain. The V and J ends lost 3 bases and 6 bases respectively, with 26 bases between them. This CDR3 has 18 amino acids. CDR3 sequence: CASSFGHLTRTALNGYTF. The CDR3 DNA follows: TGTGCCAGCAGTTTTGGTCACCTCACCCGGACGGCTCTAAATGGCTACACCTTC.

This clonotype has a count of ten or more. The rearrangement joins TRBV28 to TRBJ2-5; 7 nucleotides agree with TRBD1. J lost 3 bases, V lost 1 base, and 8 bases had no gene match. CDR3 length: 16 amino acids. Germline V gene lookup returns CDR1 MDHEN and CDR2 SYDVKM. The CDR3 here is CASSLSGQYLKETQYF. The CDR3 nucleotides are TGTGCCAGCAGTTTATCGGGACAGTACCTCAAAGAGACCCAGTACTTC.

This clonotype was seen only a few times. The rearrangement joins TRBV19 to TRBJ2-1; 7 bases are shared with TRBD2. Trimming at V came to 5 bases and at J to 0 bases, leaving 4 bases not matched to a gene. The CDR3 contains 15 residues. The germline CDR1 and CDR2 sequences are LNHDA and SQIVND (reference sequence). The CDR3: CASSVTSDSYNEQFF. The CDR3 DNA sequence: TGTGCCAGTAGTGTTACTAGCGACTCCTACAATGAGCAGTTCTTC. Combining the CDR3 with reference TRBV19 and TRBJ2-1 gives the whole variable domain DGGITQSPKYLFRKEGQNVTLSCEQNLNHDAMYWYRQDPGQGLRLIYYSQIVNDFQKGDIAEGYSVSREKKESFPLTVTSAQKNPTAFYLCASSVTSDSYNEQFFGPGTRLTVL.

The chain has TRBV27 and TRBJ2-6; D is possibly TRBD1 (6 bases). The germline V gene has CDR1 MNHEY and CDR2 SMNVEV (reference sequence). Trimming removed 7 bases from V and 0 bases from J, with 13 bases in between. This CDR3 contains 16 residues. The CDR3 here is CASTLTGLSGANVLTF. The CDR3 DNA is TGTGCCAGCACCCTGACAGGACTCTCTGGGGCCAACGTCCTGACTTTC. Filled out from reference TRBV27 and TRBJ2-6, the complete variable domain reads EAQVTQNPRYLITVTGKKLTVTCSQNMNHEYMSWYRQDPGLGLRQIYYSMNVEVTDKGDVPEGYKVSRKEKRNFPLILESPSPNQTSLYFCASTLTGLSGANVLTFGAGSRLTVL.

In its sample, this clonotype was seen many times. This chain joins TRBV9 and TRBJ1-3, with D perhaps TRBD1 (6 bases). The CDR3 runs 16 residues. V dropped 4 bases and J dropped 3 bases, with 17 bases sitting between them. Germline CDR1 and CDR2: SGDLS and YYNGEE. The CDR3 DNA reads TGTGCCAGCAGCACCAGTCGACAGGAAGGTGGAAACACCATATATTTT. The encoded protein is CASSTSRQEGGNTIYF.